A selection of T cell receptor beta chains follows, all from one sample in a study of T-cell reconstitution after alpha-beta-depleted transplantation in children. TCRdb re-called the PCR reads through MiXCR, storing one row per CDR3 protein. The sample includes approximately 190,000 distinct CDR3 sequences, 5% to 7.5% seen only once; the top ten take about 4.4%. Here the sequenced sample was PBMCs, taken before TCRalphabeta/CD19-depleted stem cell transplant. The receptors were sampled from a girl in the first two years of life with combined immunodeficiency, due to receive a stem cell transplant. CDR3s include the opening cysteine and the closing phenylalanine or tryptophan. The order of the fields is J gene, D gene, clone size, V gene, CDR3 DNA, CDR3 protein. The D gene is left open where the match is weak. Where a row states a size, it is once, few, many or the class of an expanded clone; other rows omit it.

J: TRBJ2-2
D: .
size: many
V: TRBV9
DNA: TGTGCCAGCAGCTCAAACCCAGGACTCGCGAACACCGGGGAGCTGTTTTTT
CDR3: CASSSNPGLANTGELFF

J: TRBJ2-1
D: .
size: many
V: TRBV4-1
DNA: TGCGCCAGCAGCTCAAGGGGGTCGGATATGGGGCCTTACAATGAGCAGTTCTTC
CDR3: CASSSRGSDMGPYNEQFF

J: TRBJ2-1
D: TRBD2
size: many
V: TRBV7-8
DNA: TGTGCCAGCAGCCCCGGGGGGGGTGAGCAGTTCTTC
CDR3: CASSPGGGEQFF

J: TRBJ2-1
D: .
size: .
V: TRBV6-2/TRBV6-3
DNA: TGTGCCAGCAGTCCCAGCACCACCCACGGAGGACCCTACAATGAGCAGTTCTTC
CDR3: CASSPSTTHGGPYNEQFF

J: TRBJ2-7
D: .
size: few
V: TRBV12-3/TRBV12-4
DNA: TGTGCCAGCAGTCCAACGTTGGGGCAGCAGTACTTC
CDR3: CASSPTLGQQYF

J: TRBJ2-7
D: TRBD2
size: many
V: TRBV28
DNA: TGTGCCAGCAGTTTAGACGGGAGGAAGTACTTC
CDR3: CASSLDGRKYF

J: TRBJ2-1
D: TRBD1
size: few
V: TRBV18
DNA: TGTGCCAGCTCACCACGCCCAGGACAGGGGCCCTACAATGAGCAGTTCTTC
CDR3: CASSPRPGQGPYNEQFF

J: TRBJ2-1
D: TRBD2
size: many
V: TRBV4-1
DNA: TGCGCCAGCAGCCAAGATCAACTAGCGGGTACGGCTGCGTTCTTC
CDR3: CASSQDQLAGTAAFF

J: TRBJ1-1
D: .
size: many
V: TRBV12-3/TRBV12-4
DNA: TGTGCCAGCACTCAGGGCTGGGGCACTGAAGCTTTCTTT
CDR3: CASTQGWGTEAFF

J: TRBJ2-5
D: .
size: .
V: TRBV7-2
DNA: TGTGCCAGCAGCTTGGCGGGCCTACAGGAGACCCAGTACTTC
CDR3: CASSLAGLQETQYF